A selection of T cell receptor beta chains follows, all from one sample in a study of blood T cell repertoires in COVID-19. Sequenced by immunoSEQ multiplex PCR; TCRdb stores in-frame clones only, minus some. The profile shows about 130,000 clones, 80% to 90% of them singletons. Sequencing input: peripheral blood. The receptors derive from a woman aged 60 to 75 with acute or convalescent COVID-19. CDR3s include the opening cysteine and the closing phenylalanine or tryptophan. D genes are given only for firm matches. The size field is filled for only some rows; it gives once, few, many or a size class.

clone_size j_call d_call v_call cdr3_nt cdr3_aa
NA TRBJ1-5 NA TRBV6-2/TRBV6-3 TGTGCCAGCAGTGACGGCCCCAAGGGGGTTAGCAATCAGCCCCAGCATTTT CASSDGPKGVSNQPQHF
once TRBJ1-2 TRBD1 TRBV30 TGTGCCTCGGGACAGGGAAGCCATGGCTACACCTTC CASGQGSHGYTF
NA TRBJ1-2 NA TRBV4-2 TGTGCCAGCAGCCAAGACACCGGCAGGAACTACACCTTC CASSQDTGRNYTF
NA TRBJ1-1 NA TRBV12-5 TGTGCTAGTGCCTTAGCGTCTAGGAGCCCTGAAGCTTTCTTT CASALASRSPEAFF
NA TRBJ1-2 TRBD1 TRBV29-1 TGCAGCGCCACGGCCGGGACAGGGGATGGCTACACCTTC CSATAGTGDGYTF
NA TRBJ1-1 NA TRBV27 TGTGCCAGCAGTTGGAGACAGGTTTCTGAAGCTTTCTTT CASSWRQVSEAFF
few TRBJ1-2 NA TRBV19 TGTGCCAGTAGTATAACCCTGGCGGCATACTATGGCTACACCTTC CASSITLAAYYGYTF
NA TRBJ1-2 NA TRBV28 TGTGCCAGCAGTTTACTCCTACTAGGATCCTATGGCTACACCTTC CASSLLLLGSYGYTF
NA TRBJ2-1 NA TRBV20-1 TGCAGTGCAAGTAGCGACCATCTCTACAATGAGCAGTTCTTC CSASSDHLYNEQFF
NA TRBJ2-1 NA TRBV6-5 TGTGCCAGCACCACCGACAGCTCCTACAATGAGCAGTTCTTC CASTTDSSYNEQFF
NA TRBJ1-5 NA TRBV19 TGTGCCAGTAGGCCAAGTTCCTGGGGCGATCAGCCCCAGCATTTT CASRPSSWGDQPQHF
NA TRBJ2-1 TRBD2 TRBV2 TGTGCCAGCAGCCCACGGACTAGCGGGGTCTCAGGGAGGAAGTTCTTC CASSPRTSGVSGRKFF
NA TRBJ2-2 TRBD2 TRBV15 TGTGCCACCAGCCCCGGGACTAGCTACACCGGGGAGCTGTTTTTT CATSPGTSYTGELFF
once TRBJ1-1 NA TRBV5-1 TGCGCCAGCAGTCACAGGCCCCTGGACGCTGAAGCTTTCTTT CASSHRPLDAEAFF
NA TRBJ2-1 TRBD2 TRBV5-4 TGTGCCAGCAGACCGGGACTAGCGGACAGACTGAGGGGAAATGAGCAGTTCTTC CASRPGLADRLRGNEQFF
NA TRBJ2-5 TRBD1 TRBV10-3 TGTGCCATCAGTGCCGCTGGGACAGGGCCCCAAGAGACCCAGTACTTC CAISAAGTGPQETQYF
NA TRBJ2-3 TRBD1 TRBV27 TGTGCCAGCCAACCCCGGGGACAGGGTGGCACAGATACGCAGTATTTT CASQPRGQGGTDTQYF
NA TRBJ2-1 TRBD1 TRBV11-2 TGTGCCAGCAGCCCCGGACAGGGGTGGTTCTTC CASSPGQGWFF
NA TRBJ1-1 NA TRBV15 TGTGCCACCAGCCGATGGAGGGCCGGCACTGAAGCTTTCTTT CATSRWRAGTEAFF
NA TRBJ2-1 TRBD2 TRBV7-9 TGTGCCAGCAGCCCCCGGGCTAGCGGGGACAATGAGCAGTTCTTC CASSPRASGDNEQFF
NA TRBJ2-1 NA TRBV7-6 TGTGCCAGCAGCGGTCGTTACAGGAATCAGGGCAATGAGCAGTTCTTC CASSGRYRNQGNEQFF
NA TRBJ1-6 NA TRBV6-6 TGTGCCAGCACAGATGGGCACGGCTCCTATAATTCACCCCTCCACTTT CASTDGHGSYNSPLHF
NA TRBJ1-1 NA TRBV28 TGTGCCAGCAGTTTGCCCCAGGGGAACTCGCGAGCTTTCTTT CASSLPQGNSRAFF
NA TRBJ1-4 TRBD1 TRBV7-9 TGTGCCAGCAGCTTAGGCGGCCAGGGGGCTAGTGAAAAACTGTTTTTT CASSLGGQGASEKLFF
NA TRBJ1-1 NA TRBV6-5 TGTGCCAGCACCCCGGGGGTATCCAGACCGGCTTTCTTT CASTPGVSRPAFF
NA TRBJ1-5 TRBD1 TRBV19 TGTGCCAGTAATCCCCAGGGGGCCTTTGGGCCCCAGCATTTT CASNPQGAFGPQHF
once TRBJ2-7 NA TRBV19 TGTGCCAGTAGTCAGGACTCCTCCTCCTCCTACGAGCAGTACTTC CASSQDSSSSYEQYF
NA TRBJ1-4 NA TRBV10-3 TGTGCCATCATGGGGCAGGATAATGAAAAACTGTTTTTT CAIMGQDNEKLFF
NA TRBJ1-4 TRBD1 TRBV6-5 TGTGCCAGCAGTTCAGGACAGGGAGGTGAAAAACTGTTTTTT CASSSGQGGEKLFF